Below, 21 T cell receptor beta chains from the same sample are listed, as sequenced in a study of blood T cells in healthy people across ages. Through a sample-barcoded 5' primer and a J-beta primer mix, a second PCR was run for roughly 6 to 12 cycles. MiXCR was run by TCRdb on the 5' RACE reads, yielding one entry per CDR3 protein. The table shows 600,000 to 900,000 distinct CDR3 sequences, with approximately 24% occurring only once. These records were also assigned to another study, of T cells of mothers and their children.

The sequenced sample was blood. The source is a boy under 18 in good health.

V usage is TRBV7-2 and J usage is TRBJ2-3; a weak D match, TRBD1 (7 bases). CDR3 length equals 17 residues. V was shortened by 3 bases and J by 5 bases, with 21 bases between the two germline ends. Germline CDR1 reads SGHTA; CDR2 reads FQGNSA. This CDR3 is CASSLGPPGGSGDTQYF. The CDR3 region has the DNA TGTGCCAGCAGCTTGGGACCCCCAGGGGGGTCAGGAGATACGCAGTATTTT.

This clonotype was observed a handful of times. This rearrangement joins TRBV6-5 to TRBJ2-3; 10 bases align to TRBD2. This CDR3 comprises 16 residues. Per germline, CDR1 MNHEY and CDR2 SVGAGI. Trimming cost V 4 bases and J 1 base; bases outside gene matches: 5. The CDR3 DNA reads as TGTGCCAGCAGTTCCGGACTAGCGGTAGGCACAGATACGCAGTATTTT. Amino acid sequence: CASSSGLAVGTDTQYF.

This clonotype was counted a few times. One end of the junction is discordant with germline, which a read error may explain. The chain employs TRBV6-6 and TRBJ2-5, with TRBD1 as a possible D gene (6 bases). The DNA end is a closer match to TRBJ2-7, so the J assignment may be wrong. The CDR3 has 13 amino acids. Germline CDR1 is MNHNY and CDR2 is SVGAGI (reference sequence). The CDR3 sequence is CASSHRVSHEQYF. CDR3 in DNA: TGTGCCAGCAGCCACAGGGTCTCCCACGAGCAGTACTTC.

This clonotype appeared a few times. The CDR3 sequence: CASSLAHNTNTEAFF. CDR3 bases: TGCGCCAGCAGCTTGGCCCATAATACGAACACTGAAGCTTTCTTT. The chain recombines TRBV5-1 with TRBJ1-1; D gene ambiguous. V dropped 0 bases and J dropped 1 base, with 10 bases sitting between them. The CDR3 runs to 15 residues. The V gene's germline CDR1 is SGHRS and CDR2 YFSETQ.

The gene calls are TRBV12-3 or TRBV12-4 and TRBJ2-1; D could derive from TRBD1 or TRBD2 (5 bases each). Trimming took off 0 bases at V and 2 bases at J, with 14 bases between the two ends. CDR3 length: 17 amino acids. The CDR3 sequence: CASSLANRPRAYNEQFF. The CDR3, as DNA: TGTGCCAGCAGTTTAGCCAACAGGCCGAGGGCCTACAATGAGCAGTTCTTC.

This clonotype was counted only a few times. V usage is TRBV7-9 and J usage is TRBJ1-1; no clear D. Germline V gene sequence: CDR1 SEHNR, CDR2 FQNEAQ (reference sequence). This CDR3 region has 14 residues. V lost 6 bases and J lost 2, with 13 bases in between. CDR3: CASSLNHRNTEAFF. The CDR3 DNA reads TGTGCCAGCAGTTTGAACCACAGAAACACTGAAGCTTTCTTT.

The rearrangement uses TRBV20-1 and TRBJ1-1, with D unclear. Germline CDR1 reads DFQATT; CDR2 reads SNEGSKA (reference sequence). There are 12 residues in the CDR3. V dropped 0 bases and J dropped 7 bases, with 9 bases sitting between them. CDR3 in DNA: TGCAGTGCTAGAGATAGCGGAGATGAAGCTTTCTTT. Translation gives CSARDSGDEAFF.

In its sample, this clonotype was seen a few times. DNA of the CDR3: TGTGCCAGCCCGGAACTCAATGAGCAGTTCTTC. Translated: CASPELNEQFF. The chain links TRBV6-5 to TRBJ2-1; D not resolved. V lost 8 bases and J 6 bases, leaving 8 bases between the germline ends. There are 11 residues in the CDR3. Germline V gives CDR1 MNHEY, CDR2 SVGAGI.

This clonotype was seen more than once but under ten times. The chain is built from TRBV20-1 and TRBJ1-1; D possibly corresponds to TRBD1 (6 bases). The germline gives CDR1 DFQATT, CDR2 SNEGSKA (reference sequence). The CDR3 sequence is 13 residues long. V lost 4 bases and J 3 bases, leaving 12 bases between the germline ends. The CDR3 coding sequence is TGCAGTGCTATGGACAGTGAATACACTGAAGCTTTCTTT. Translated, it gives CSAMDSEYTEAFF.

The rearrangement uses TRBV27 and TRBJ2-7, with D tentatively TRBD2 (6 bases). The CDR3 consists of 15 residues. Germline V gene sequence: CDR1 MNHEY, CDR2 SMNVEV (reference sequence). Trimming stripped 3 bases from V and 3 bases from J, with 15 bases between. CDR3 in DNA: TGTGCCAGCAGTTTGGGAGGCCTCTACCGCTACGAGCAGTACTTC. Its translation: CASSLGGLYRYEQYF.

There are a few counts of this clonotype. This chain links TRBV3-1 with TRBJ2-5; D gene ambiguous. V was pared by 0 bases and J by 1 base, with 15 bases between. Germline lookup yields CDR1 LGHDT and CDR2 YNNKEL (reference sequence). CDR3 length: 17 amino acids. The CDR3 region has the DNA TGTGCCAGCAGCCAAGACGGTCTACTGGGGATCCAAGAGACCCAGTACTTC. Its protein product is CASSQDGLLGIQETQYF.

The chain uses TRBV5-1 and TRBJ2-5; 8 bases agree with TRBD2. The J call may be mistaken, given a closer DNA end match to TRBJ2-7. Germline values: CDR1 SGHRS, CDR2 YFSETQ. CDR3 length: 14 amino acids. CDR3 protein: CASSPDSGGYEQYF. In nucleotides, the CDR3 is TGCGCCAGCAGCCCGGACAGCGGGGGCTACGAGCAGTACTTC.

The chain uses TRBV10-3 and TRBJ2-5, with D perhaps matching TRBD2 (6 bases). V lost 4 bases and J 3 bases, leaving 15 bases between the germline ends. CDR3 length: 15 amino acids. CDR1 and CDR2 (germline): ENHRY, SYGVKD. For the CDR3, the DNA is TGTGCCATCAGTGGGGAAGGAGGGCCCGAAGAGACCCAGTACTTC. Protein product: CAISGEGGPEETQYF.

This clonotype was picked up a small number of times. This sequence joins TRBV5-1 and TRBJ2-1; 7 bases line up with TRBD2. V lost 1 base and J lost 0; bases outside the gene matches: 4. This CDR3 comprises 16 residues. CDR1 is SGHRS, CDR2 YFSETQ, per germline. CDR3 coding DNA: TGCGCCAGCAGCTTGAGCGGGATGATCTCCTACAATGAGCAGTTCTTC. Translating it yields CASSLSGMISYNEQFF.

For the CDR3, the DNA is TGTGCCAGCAAGGGATACCTGCCGGGAACTAATGAAAAACTGTTTTTT. This codes for CASKGYLPGTNEKLFF. The genes are TRBV6-1 and TRBJ1-4; D not certain. Between the trimmed V and J ends, which lost 7 bases and 1 base, there was a span of 16 bases. Germline V gene sequence: CDR1 MNHNS, CDR2 SASEGT. The CDR3 runs to 16 residues.

The table lists this clonotype with a few counts. The genes are TRBV9 and TRBJ2-1; possibly TRBD2 for D (5 bases). V dropped 0 bases and J dropped 10 bases, with 17 bases sitting between them. This CDR3 is 15 amino acids long. Germline V gene sequence: CDR1 SGDLS, CDR2 YYNGEE. The CDR3 DNA sequence: TGTGCCAGCAGCGTAGACCAGCGGACGGACTCGGAGCAGTTCTTC. Protein product: CASSVDQRTDSEQFF.

This rearrangement joins TRBV13 to TRBJ2-5; D uncertain. The assigned J gene may be wrong: the sequence end matches TRBJ2-7 better. Germline loops: CDR1 PRHDT, CDR2 FYEKMQ (reference sequence). This CDR3 is built from 18 residues. CDR3 bases: TGTGCCAGCAGCCTCACCCCGAGCTTGGGAATTAACTCCTACGAGCAGTACTTC. It specifies CASSLTPSLGINSYEQYF.

The chain joins TRBV4-1 to TRBJ2-5, with TRBD2 matching 11 bases. The J call may be wrong; the DNA end is better matched by TRBJ2-1. Germline V gene sequence: CDR1 MGHRA, CDR2 YSYEKL. The CDR3 is 16 amino acids. This CDR3 is CASSARLAGGYNEQFF. In DNA form, the CDR3 reads TGCGCCAGCAGCGCCCGGCTAGCGGGGGGCTACAATGAGCAGTTCTTC.

This chain links TRBV10-3 with TRBJ1-1; no clear D gene. With 2 bases removed from V and 7 bases from J, the gap between germline ends came to 20 bases. Germline loops: CDR1 ENHRY, CDR2 SYGVKD. This CDR3 is built from 16 residues. The CDR3: CAISEGRPISTGEAFF. As DNA, the CDR3 is TGTGCCATCAGTGAGGGCAGGCCCATCTCGACGGGTGAAGCTTTCTTT.

The rearrangement joins TRBV3-1 to TRBJ2-1; 15 bases match TRBD2. CDR1 LGHDT and CDR2 YNNKEL come from the germline V gene (reference sequence). CDR3 length equals 17 residues. After removal of 4 bases from V and 6 bases from J, the junction contained 7 bases not matched to a gene. CDR3 sequence (DNA): TGTGCCAGCAGCCCGCCTAGGGGACTAGCGGGGGGCAATGAGCAGTTCTTC. It is translated as CASSPPRGLAGGNEQFF.

The table lists this clonotype with a few counts. V usage is TRBV28 and J usage is TRBJ1-1, with 8 nucleotides matching TRBD1. V gave up 5 bases and J gave up 5 bases; unmatched junction bases: 7. CDR1 and CDR2 from the germline V gene are MDHEN and SYDVKM. The CDR3 runs 14 residues. The CDR3: CASSLQGVETEAFF. In nucleotides, the CDR3 is TGTGCCAGCAGTCTACAGGGGGTTGAGACTGAAGCTTTCTTT.